This TCR beta chain was captured in a study of blood T cells in healthy people across ages. V shed 4 bases, J shed 6 bases, and the junction held 9 bases outside the gene matches. This CDR3 is 15 amino acids long. Germline V gene lookup returns CDR1 SGHKS and CDR2 YYEKEE (reference sequence). Combining a sample-barcoded 5' primer with a J-beta primer mix, a second PCR ran for roughly 6 to 12 cycles. TCRdb fed the 5' RACE reads into MiXCR, producing one record per CDR3 protein. The sample has hundreds of thousands of distinct CDR3 sequences; about 51% are singletons. The sample comprised blood. V is TRBV5-5 and J is TRBJ1-5, with TRBD1 matching over 8 bases. The source is a woman aged 80 or older in good health. CDR3 in amino acids: CASSASGGIGQPQHF. CDR3 bases: TGTGCCAGCAGCGCATCAGGGGGCATAGGTCAGCCCCAGCATTTT.